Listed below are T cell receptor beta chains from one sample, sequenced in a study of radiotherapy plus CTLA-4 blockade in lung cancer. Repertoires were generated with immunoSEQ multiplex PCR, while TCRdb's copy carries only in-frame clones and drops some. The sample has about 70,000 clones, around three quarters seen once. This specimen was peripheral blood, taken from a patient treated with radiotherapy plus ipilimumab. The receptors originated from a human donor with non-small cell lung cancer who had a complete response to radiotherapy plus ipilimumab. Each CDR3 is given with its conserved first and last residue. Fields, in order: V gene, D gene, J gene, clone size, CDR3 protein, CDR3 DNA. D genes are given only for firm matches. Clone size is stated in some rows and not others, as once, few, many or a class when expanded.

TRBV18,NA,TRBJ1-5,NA,CASSPGEDQPQHF,TGTGCCAGCTCACCAGGGGAGGATCAGCCCCAGCATTTT
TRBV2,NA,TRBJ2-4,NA,CASSELGFTAKNIQYF,TGTGCCAGCAGTGAACTAGGGTTTACGGCCAAAAACATTCAGTACTTC
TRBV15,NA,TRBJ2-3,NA,CATRHDTDTQYF,TGTGCCACCAGGCATGACACAGATACGCAGTATTTT
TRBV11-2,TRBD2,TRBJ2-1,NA,CASSFLAGGTYNEQFF,TGTGCCAGCAGCTTTTTAGCGGGAGGGACCTACAATGAGCAGTTCTTC
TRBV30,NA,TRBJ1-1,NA,CAWGKVSNTEAFF,TGTGCCTGGGGGAAAGTTTCGAACACTGAAGCTTTCTTT
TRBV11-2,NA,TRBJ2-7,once,CASSRPPTRIYEQYF,TGTGCCAGCAGCCGCCCCCCGACTAGAATCTACGAGCAGTACTTC
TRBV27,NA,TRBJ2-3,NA,CASSLWGTDTQYF,TGTGCCAGCAGTTTATGGGGGACAGATACGCAGTATTTT
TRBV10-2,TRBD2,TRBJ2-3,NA,CASSAQGLAVVTDTQYF,TGCGCCAGCAGTGCCCAAGGACTAGCGGTTGTCACAGATACGCAGTATTTT
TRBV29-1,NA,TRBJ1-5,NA,CSVVARGGQPQHF,TGCAGCGTTGTAGCCCGAGGGGGGCAGCCCCAGCATTTT
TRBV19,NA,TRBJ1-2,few,CASSIGGLYGYTF,TGTGCCAGTAGTATTGGAGGGCTCTATGGCTACACCTTC
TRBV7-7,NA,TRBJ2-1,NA,CASSLLLAPYNEQFF,TGTGCTAGCAGCTTACTCCTAGCGCCATACAATGAGCAGTTCTTC
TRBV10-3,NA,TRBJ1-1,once,CAISGGRGSNTEAFF,TGTGCCATCAGCGGGGGCCGGGGGAGTAACACTGAAGCTTTCTTT
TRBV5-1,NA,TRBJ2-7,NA,CASSPDVYEQYF,TGCGCCAGCAGCCCGGACGTCTACGAGCAGTACTTC
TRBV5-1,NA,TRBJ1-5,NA,CASSLDGGASNQPQHF,TGCGCCAGCAGCTTGGATGGGGGGGCTAGCAATCAGCCCCAGCATTTT
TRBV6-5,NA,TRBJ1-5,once,CASRDRQGNQPQHF,TGTGCCAGCAGGGATCGACAGGGCAATCAGCCCCAGCATTTT
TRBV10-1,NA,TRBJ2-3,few,CASSESKGPDTQYF,TGCGCCAGCAGTGAGTCGAAAGGGCCTGATACGCAGTATTTT
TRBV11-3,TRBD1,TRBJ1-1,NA,CASSFTGATEAFF,TGTGCCAGCAGTTTCACAGGGGCCACTGAAGCTTTCTTT
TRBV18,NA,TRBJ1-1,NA,CASSVALGTEAFF,TGTGCCAGCTCGGTGGCTTTGGGGACTGAAGCTTTCTTT
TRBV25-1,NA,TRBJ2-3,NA,CASSALGADTQYF,TGTGCCAGCAGTGCACTAGGGGCAGATACGCAGTATTTT
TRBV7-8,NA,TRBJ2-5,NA,CASSLVVETQYF,TGTGCCAGCAGCTTAGTCGTTGAGACCCAGTACTTC
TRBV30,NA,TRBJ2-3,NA,CAWSVGELTDTQYF,TGTGCCTGGAGTGTTGGCGAACTCACAGATACGCAGTATTTT
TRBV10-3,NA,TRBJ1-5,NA,CAISRQVNQPQHF,TGTGCCATCAGCCGACAGGTCAATCAGCCCCAGCATTTT
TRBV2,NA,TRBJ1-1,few,CASSRQDEAFF,TGTGCCAGCAGCCGACAAGATGAAGCTTTCTTT
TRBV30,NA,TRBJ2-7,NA,CAWGPSSYEQYF,TGTGCCTGGGGACCCAGCTCCTACGAGCAGTACTTC
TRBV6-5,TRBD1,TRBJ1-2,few,CASSRGTGSGYTF,TGTGCCAGCAGTCGCGGGACAGGGAGCGGCTACACCTTC
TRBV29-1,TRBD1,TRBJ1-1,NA,CSAIQGLNTEAFF,TGCAGCGCCATACAGGGGTTGAACACTGAAGCTTTCTTT
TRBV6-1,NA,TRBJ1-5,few,CASSPQQDQPQHF,TGTGCCAGCAGTCCCCAGCAAGATCAGCCCCAGCATTTT
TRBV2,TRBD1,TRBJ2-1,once,CASSSEQGAYSYNEQFF,TGTGCCAGCAGTTCAGAACAGGGGGCTTACTCCTACAATGAGCAGTTCTTC
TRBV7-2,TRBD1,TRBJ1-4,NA,CASSKGGETGREKLFF,TGTGCCAGCAGCAAAGGGGGCGAGACAGGGAGAGAAAAACTGTTTTTT
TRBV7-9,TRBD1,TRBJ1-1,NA,CASSLGQGGEAFF,TGTGCCAGCAGCTTGGGACAGGGTGGTGAAGCTTTCTTT
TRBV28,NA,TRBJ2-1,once,CASSLGTEQFF,TGTGCCAGCAGTTTGGGGACTGAGCAGTTCTTC
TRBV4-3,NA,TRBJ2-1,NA,CASSQEGRVYEQFF,TGCGCCAGCAGCCAAGAGGGTAGGGTCTATGAGCAGTTCTTC
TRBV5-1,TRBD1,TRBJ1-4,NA,CASGRDSVTNEKLFF,TGCGCCAGCGGCCGGGACAGCGTCACTAATGAAAAACTGTTTTTT
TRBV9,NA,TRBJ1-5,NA,CASSPAPGSNQPQHF,TGTGCCAGCAGCCCCGCTCCGGGGTCCAATCAGCCCCAGCATTTT
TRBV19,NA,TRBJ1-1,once,CASTTGRGSTEAFF,TGTGCCAGTACTACCGGCAGGGGAAGTACTGAAGCTTTCTTT
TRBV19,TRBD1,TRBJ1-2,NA,CASSWTGGSGYTF,TGTGCCAGTAGTTGGACAGGGGGCAGTGGCTACACCTTC
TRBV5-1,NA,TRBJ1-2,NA,CASSSQSQSRGYGYTF,TGCGCCAGCAGCTCTCAATCTCAATCCCGGGGCTATGGCTACACCTTC
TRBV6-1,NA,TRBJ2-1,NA,CASSSASLYNEQFF,TGTGCCAGCTCTTCGGCTTCACTCTACAATGAGCAGTTCTTC
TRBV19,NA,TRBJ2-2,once,CASRSNTGELFF,TGTGCCAGTAGGAGTAACACCGGGGAGCTGTTTTTT
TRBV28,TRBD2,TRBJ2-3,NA,CASSLLSGRRADTQYF,TGTGCCAGCAGTTTACTTAGCGGGAGGAGGGCAGATACGCAGTATTTT
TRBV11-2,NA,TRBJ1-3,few,CASVGGRSFSGNTIYF,TGTGCCAGCGTCGGGGGCAGATCCTTTTCTGGAAACACCATATATTTT
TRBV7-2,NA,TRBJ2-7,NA,CASSWEFSSYEQYF,TGTGCCAGCAGCTGGGAATTCAGCTCCTACGAGCAGTACTTC
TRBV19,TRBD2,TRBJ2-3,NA,CATNAARGGDTQYF,TGTGCCACCAACGCGGCGCGGGGGGGAGATACGCAGTATTTT
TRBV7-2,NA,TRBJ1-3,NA,CASSLVGGAGGNTIYF,TGTGCCAGCAGCTTGGTCGGGGGCGCTGGTGGAAACACCATATATTTT
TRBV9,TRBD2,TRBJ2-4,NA,CASSVGVGEGNIQYF,TGTGCCAGCAGCGTAGGTGTCGGGGAGGGGAACATTCAGTACTTC
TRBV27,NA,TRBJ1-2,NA,CASFGRNRDSGYTF,TGTGCCAGCTTCGGCCGAAACAGGGACTCTGGCTACACCTTC
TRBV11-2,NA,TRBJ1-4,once,CASSLMEAGGKLFF,TGTGCCAGCAGCTTGATGGAAGCCGGGGGGAAACTGTTTTTT
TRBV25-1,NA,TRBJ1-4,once,CASSPDATNEKLFF,TGTGCCAGCAGCCCCGATGCAACTAATGAAAAACTGTTTTTT
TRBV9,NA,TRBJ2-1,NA,CASSRSPGPQDEQFF,TGTGCCAGCAGCCGTAGTCCGGGGCCCCAGGATGAGCAGTTCTTC
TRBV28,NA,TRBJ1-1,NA,CASSLYQVSGTEAFF,TGTGCCAGCAGTTTATATCAGGTCTCGGGGACTGAAGCTTTCTTT
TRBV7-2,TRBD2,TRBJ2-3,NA,CASSPGTSGDTQYF,TGTGCCAGCAGCCCCGGGACTAGCGGGGATACGCAGTATTTT